These T cell receptor beta chains were read from a single sample in a study of T cells in Graves' hyperthyroidism and ophthalmopathy. TCRdb re-derived calls from the multiplex PCR reads in MiXCR, one entry per CDR3 protein. The sample records about 400,000 distinct CDR3 sequences, around 15% being singletons. The specimen was blood. The origin of the receptors is a woman aged 18-30 years with Graves' hyperthyroidism. Both conserved end residues are part of each CDR3.

CDR3aa: CATSDRRGLDTGELFF; v_gene: TRBV24-1; len: 16; j_gene: TRBJ2-2
CDR3aa: CASSDRGTYSNQPQHF; v_gene: TRBV6-1; len: 16; j_gene: TRBJ1-5
CDR3aa: CASSIAQSEAFF; v_gene: TRBV19; len: 12; j_gene: TRBJ1-1
CDR3aa: CASKTGLNTGELFF; v_gene: TRBV10-2; len: 14; j_gene: TRBJ2-2
CDR3aa: CASSEEGRNNEQFF; v_gene: TRBV2; len: 14; j_gene: TRBJ2-1
CDR3aa: CASSTTRGVWGKLFF; v_gene: TRBV28; len: 15; j_gene: TRBJ1-4
CDR3aa: CASSLFAGGSSYEQYF; v_gene: TRBV7-2; len: 16; j_gene: TRBJ2-7
CDR3aa: CAWTNYGTVNTEAFF; v_gene: TRBV30; len: 15; j_gene: TRBJ1-1
CDR3aa: CASSYLLQETQYF; v_gene: TRBV6-2/TRBV6-3; len: 13; j_gene: TRBJ2-5
CDR3aa: CASREGGNYGYTF; v_gene: TRBV2; len: 13; j_gene: TRBJ1-2
CDR3aa: CASTRQYSNQPQHF; v_gene: TRBV28; len: 14; j_gene: TRBJ1-5
CDR3aa: CASSLGQGEGEQYF; v_gene: TRBV7-2; len: 14; j_gene: TRBJ2-7
CDR3aa: CASSAGQPGSGYTF; v_gene: TRBV9; len: 14; j_gene: TRBJ1-2
CDR3aa: CASSQTSGSTDTQYF; v_gene: TRBV6-2/TRBV6-3; len: 15; j_gene: TRBJ2-3
CDR3aa: CASSSSGQGARRTNEKLFF; v_gene: TRBV7-9; len: 19; j_gene: TRBJ1-4
CDR3aa: CSVNEGAIGELFF; v_gene: TRBV29-1; len: 13; j_gene: TRBJ2-2
CDR3aa: CASSQGTGGNTDTQYF; v_gene: TRBV4-1; len: 16; j_gene: TRBJ2-3
CDR3aa: CAISNPGQGTEAFF; v_gene: TRBV10-3; len: 14; j_gene: TRBJ1-1
CDR3aa: CASSQVSVEQFF; v_gene: TRBV3-1; len: 12; j_gene: TRBJ2-1
CDR3aa: CSAIPQGGQGNSPLHF; v_gene: TRBV20-1; len: 16; j_gene: TRBJ1-6
CDR3aa: CASSPRGLGETQYF; v_gene: TRBV12-3/TRBV12-4; len: 14; j_gene: TRBJ2-5
CDR3aa: CAWSLDSNNSPLHF; v_gene: TRBV30; len: 14; j_gene: TRBJ1-6
CDR3aa: CASGLVGAGRLTYEQYF; v_gene: TRBV5-1; len: 17; j_gene: TRBJ2-7
CDR3aa: CASSPRDSVTEQYF; v_gene: TRBV7-9; len: 14; j_gene: TRBJ2-7